What follows is one TCR beta chain and its context. Some clones are missing from TCRdb's copy, which holds only in-frame ones; the method was immunoSEQ multiplex PCR. The table records around 110,000 clones, around 89% of them present only once. This CDR3 region has 12 residues. The V end was cut by 0 bases, the J end by 12 bases, with 12 bases between. The V gene's germline CDR1 is SGHNT and CDR2 YYREEE (reference sequence). Time point noted: peripheral blood 6 weeks after treatment start. This record belongs to a study of PD-L1 blockade in urothelial cancer. This chain connects TRBV5-4 to TRBJ1-1, with D hard to call. The sample here was PBMCs, taken around atezolizumab (anti-PD-L1) treatment. This receptor was identified in a man aged 60 to 69 with urothelial cancer. The CDR3 is CASSLGGLETFF. CDR3 in DNA: TGTGCCAGCAGCTTGGGCGGGCTTGAGACTTTCTTT.